A single sample gave rise to the 4 T cell receptor beta chains below, sequenced in a study of CXCR3-negative and CXCR3-positive naive CD8 T cells. TRB cDNA was prepared as libraries by UMI-labeled 5' RACE. Reprocessing the 5' RACE reads, TCRdb reports a single entry for every CDR3 protein and omits DNA. The ten top clones account for about 4.2%, within a sample of about 24,000 distinct CDR3 sequences. The sequenced sample consisted of naive CXCR3- CD8+ T cells from blood. As to subset: CD45RO-CCR7+CD27+CD95- naive CD8+ T cells lacking CXCR3 (TNR3-). These TCRs come from a human donor in good health. Some clones in this sample may be carry-over from other donors' samples.

The CDR3: CASRGYQGYTF. The chain is built from TRBV27 and TRBJ1-2. CDR1 is MNHEY and CDR2 is SMNVEV in the germline V gene (reference sequence). The CDR3 extends over 11 amino acids.

The rearrangement links TRBV28 to TRBJ2-5; checking the TCRdb D call of TRBD2 is not possible without DNA. Germline CDR1 MDHEN, CDR2 SYDVKM. The CDR3 is 17 residues long. The CDR3 sequence: CASSLGGSGSTRETQYF.

J is TRBJ2-7 and V is TRBV28. The CDR3 consists of 15 residues. Germline loops: CDR1 MDHEN, CDR2 SYDVKM. The CDR3 reads CASSHFGNPPYEQYF.

This chain uses TRBV19 with TRBJ2-1; TCRdb's D call, TRBD2, is unchecked because there is no DNA. Germline V gives CDR1 LNHDA, CDR2 SQIVND (reference sequence). The CDR3 consists of 17 residues. The CDR3 sequence: CASSMDRAEGSYNEQFF.